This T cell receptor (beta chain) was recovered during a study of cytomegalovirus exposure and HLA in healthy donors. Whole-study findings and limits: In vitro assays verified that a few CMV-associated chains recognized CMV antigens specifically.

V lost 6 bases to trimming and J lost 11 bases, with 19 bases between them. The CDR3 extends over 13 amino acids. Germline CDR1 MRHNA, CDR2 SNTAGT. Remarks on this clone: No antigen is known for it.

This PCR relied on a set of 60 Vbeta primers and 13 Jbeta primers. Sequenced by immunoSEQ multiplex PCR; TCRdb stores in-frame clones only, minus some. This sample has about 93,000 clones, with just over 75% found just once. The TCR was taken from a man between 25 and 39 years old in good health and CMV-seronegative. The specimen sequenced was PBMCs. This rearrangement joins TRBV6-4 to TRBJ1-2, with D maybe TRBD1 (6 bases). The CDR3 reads CASSPTGHSDYTF. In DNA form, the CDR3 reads TGTGCCAGCAGCCCAACGGGACACTCGGATTACACCTTC.